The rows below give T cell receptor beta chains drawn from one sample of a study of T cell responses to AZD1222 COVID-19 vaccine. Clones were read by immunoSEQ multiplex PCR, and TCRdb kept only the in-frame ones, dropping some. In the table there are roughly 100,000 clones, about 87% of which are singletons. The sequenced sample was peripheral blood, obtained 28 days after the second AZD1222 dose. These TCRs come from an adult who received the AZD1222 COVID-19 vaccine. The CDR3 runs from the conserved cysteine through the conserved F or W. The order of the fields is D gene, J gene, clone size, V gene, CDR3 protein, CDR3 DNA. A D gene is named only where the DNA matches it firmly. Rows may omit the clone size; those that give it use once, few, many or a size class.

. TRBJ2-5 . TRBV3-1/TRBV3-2 CASSQAWDRETQYF TGTGCCAGCAGCCAAGCGTGGGATAGGGAGACCCAGTACTTC
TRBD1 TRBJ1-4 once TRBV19 CASSPGQGKLANEKLFF TGTGCCAGTAGTCCAGGACAGGGAAAGCTGGCTAATGAAAAACTGTTTTTT
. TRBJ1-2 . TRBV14 CASSQEWQSYGYTF TGTGCCAGCAGCCAAGAATGGCAGAGTTATGGCTACACCTTC
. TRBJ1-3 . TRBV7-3 CASSLGEAGNTIYF TGTGCCAGCAGCTTAGGAGAAGCTGGAAACACCATATATTTT
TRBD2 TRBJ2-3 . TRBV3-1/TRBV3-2 CASSHPSGARVTQYF TGTGCCAGCAGCCACCCTAGCGGGGCCAGAGTTACGCAGTATTTT
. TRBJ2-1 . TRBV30 CAWTEGTYNEQFF TGTGCCTGGACGGAGGGCACCTACAATGAGCAGTTCTTC
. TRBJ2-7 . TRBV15 CATSRDRAAEQYF TGTGCCACCAGCAGAGATAGGGCAGCCGAGCAGTACTTC
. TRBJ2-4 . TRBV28 CASSNGGGAKNIQYF TGTGCCAGCTCAAACGGGGGAGGTGCCAAAAACATTCAGTACTTC
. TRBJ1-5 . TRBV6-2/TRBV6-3 CASSLSDQPQHF TGTGCCAGCAGTCTTTCGGATCAGCCCCAGCATTTT
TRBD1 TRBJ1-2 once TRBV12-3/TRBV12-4 CASSIDRAYGYTF TGTGCCAGCAGTATAGACAGGGCCTATGGCTACACCTTC
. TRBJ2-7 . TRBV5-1 CASSPFQGPQSEQYF TGCGCCAGCAGCCCGTTTCAGGGCCCCCAGAGCGAGCAGTACTTC
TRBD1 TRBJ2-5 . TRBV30 CAWSVGQGGTQYF TGTGCCTGGAGTGTTGGACAGGGGGGGACCCAGTACTTC
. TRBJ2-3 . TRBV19 CASSHRENTQYF TGTGCCAGTAGTCACAGGGAAAATACGCAGTATTTT
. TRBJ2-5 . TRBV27 CASSLGGGRGETQYF TGTGCCAGCAGTTTGGGCGGGGGCAGGGGAGAGACCCAGTACTTC
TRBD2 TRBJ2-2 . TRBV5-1 CASSFSGRVTGELFF TGCGCCAGCAGCTTTAGCGGGAGGGTCACCGGGGAGCTGTTTTTT
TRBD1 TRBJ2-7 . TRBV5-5 CASSPPPTGYSYEQYF TGTGCCAGCAGCCCGCCACCGACAGGGTACTCCTACGAGCAGTACTTC
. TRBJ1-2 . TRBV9 CASSVYEGYGYTF TGTGCCAGCAGCGTATATGAGGGTTATGGCTACACCTTC
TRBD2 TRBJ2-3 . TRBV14 CASSQEEIKKRTSGSTDTQYF TGTGCCAGCAGCCAAGAGGAAATTAAAAAGCGGACTAGCGGTAGCACAGATACGCAGTATTTT
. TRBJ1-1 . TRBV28 CASSLDGLNTEAFF TGTGCCAGCAGTTTGGACGGGCTGAACACTGAAGCTTTCTTT
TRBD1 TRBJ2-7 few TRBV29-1 CSVVTGTDIYEQYF TGCAGCGTCGTAACCGGGACAGACATCTACGAGCAGTACTTC
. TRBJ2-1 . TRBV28 CASSSDNEQFF TGTGCCAGCAGTAGCGACAATGAGCAGTTCTTC
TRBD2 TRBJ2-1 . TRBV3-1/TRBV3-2 CASSQRASGDNEQFF TGTGCCAGCAGCCAAAGAGCTAGCGGGGACAATGAGCAGTTCTTC
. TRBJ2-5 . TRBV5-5 CASSFYSRTETQYF TGTGCCAGCAGCTTCTATTCAAGGACGGAGACCCAGTACTTC
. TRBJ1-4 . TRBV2 CASSGQNNEKLFF TGTGCCAGCAGTGGACAGAATAATGAAAAACTGTTTTTT
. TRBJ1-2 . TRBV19 CASSTGSRGYTF TGTGCCAGTAGTACAGGGAGTAGGGGCTACACCTTC
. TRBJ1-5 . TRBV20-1 CSASRGVDSNQPQHF TGCAGTGCTAGTCGAGGGGTGGATAGCAATCAGCCCCAGCATTTT
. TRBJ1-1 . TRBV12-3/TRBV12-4 CASSLLPGNEAFF TGTGCCAGCAGTCTGTTACCCGGGAATGAAGCTTTCTTT
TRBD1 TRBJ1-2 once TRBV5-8 CASSRRQGAYYGYTF TGTGCCAGCAGCCGGCGACAGGGGGCCTACTATGGCTACACCTTC
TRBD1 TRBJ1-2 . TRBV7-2 CASSLGPGTPGGYGYTF TGTGCCAGCAGCTTAGGGCCCGGAACCCCAGGGGGCTATGGCTACACCTTC
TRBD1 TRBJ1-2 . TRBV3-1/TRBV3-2 CASSQGTGGSYGYTF TGTGCCAGCAGCCAAGGGACAGGGGGGAGCTATGGCTACACCTTC
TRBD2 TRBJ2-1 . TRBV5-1 CASVRASGGLPTNEQFF TGCGCCAGCGTGAGGGCTAGCGGGGGCCTACCTACAAATGAGCAGTTCTTC
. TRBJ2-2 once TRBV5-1 CASSSEGGLNTGELFF TGCGCCAGCAGTTCGGAGGGGGGCCTGAACACCGGGGAGCTGTTTTTT
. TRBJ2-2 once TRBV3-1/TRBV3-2 CASSLDTGELFF TGTGCCAGCAGCCTCGACACCGGGGAGCTGTTTTTT
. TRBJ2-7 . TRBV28 CASSGGQGAYEQYF TGTGCCAGCAGTGGGGGGCAGGGGGCCTACGAGCAGTACTTC
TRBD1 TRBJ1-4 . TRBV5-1 CASKGQGNNEKLFF TGCGCCAGCAAGGGACAGGGGAATAATGAAAAACTGTTTTTT
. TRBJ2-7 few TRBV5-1 CASSLEVFSEQYF TGCGCCAGCAGCTTGGAGGTATTTTCCGAGCAGTACTTC
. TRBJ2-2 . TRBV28 CASSANTGELFF TGTGCCAGCAGTGCAAACACCGGGGAGCTGTTTTTT
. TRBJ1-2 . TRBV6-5 CASRRNSGTPPGYTF TGTGCCAGCAGAAGAAATTCCGGGACACCGCCTGGCTACACCTTC
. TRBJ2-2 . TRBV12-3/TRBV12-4 CASSLQGGELFF TGTGCCAGCAGTTTACAGGGGGGGGAGCTGTTTTTT
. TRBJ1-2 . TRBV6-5 CASSYSALDGYTF TGTGCCAGCAGTTACTCGGCCCTAGATGGCTACACCTTC
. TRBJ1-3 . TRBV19 CASSIATAGNTIYF TGTGCCAGTAGTATAGCAACCGCTGGAAACACCATATATTTT
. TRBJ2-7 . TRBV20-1 CSASVGPPYEQYF TGCAGTGCTAGTGTCGGGCCCCCCTACGAGCAGTACTTC
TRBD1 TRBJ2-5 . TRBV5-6 CASSRRGLETQYF TGTGCCAGCAGCCGCAGGGGGTTAGAGACCCAGTACTTC
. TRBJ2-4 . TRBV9 CASSVDPQGGVKNIQYF TGTGCCAGCAGCGTAGACCCACAGGGGGGGGTTAAAAACATTCAGTACTTC
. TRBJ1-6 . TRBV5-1 CASSGDMRNSPLHF TGCGCCAGCAGCGGGGACATGCGGAATTCACCCCTCCACTTT
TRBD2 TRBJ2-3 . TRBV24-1 CATSDLASGGTDTQYF TGTGCCACCAGTGATTTGGCTAGCGGAGGCACAGATACGCAGTATTTT
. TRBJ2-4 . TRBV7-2 CASSLSQNIQYF TGTGCCAGCAGCTTATCCCAAAACATTCAGTACTTC
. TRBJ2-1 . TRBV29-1 CSVIRELYNEQFF TGCAGCGTCATTCGGGAGCTCTACAATGAGCAGTTCTTC
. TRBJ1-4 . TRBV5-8 CASSPRDQTNEKLFF TGTGCCAGCAGCCCGAGGGACCAAACTAATGAAAAACTGTTTTTT
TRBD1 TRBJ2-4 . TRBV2 CASSGPGTGNAAKNIQYF TGTGCCAGCAGTGGTCCCGGGACAGGGAATGCGGCCAAAAACATTCAGTACTTC
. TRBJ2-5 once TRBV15 CATSRTGTEGSTQYF TGTGCCACCAGCAGAACTGGGACGGAGGGTTCGACCCAGTACTTC
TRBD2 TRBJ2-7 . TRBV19 CASSTSGDSYEQYF TGTGCCAGTAGTACTAGCGGAGATTCCTACGAGCAGTACTTC
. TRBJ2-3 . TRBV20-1 CSAPGADTQYF TGCAGTGCCCCCGGCGCAGATACGCAGTATTTT